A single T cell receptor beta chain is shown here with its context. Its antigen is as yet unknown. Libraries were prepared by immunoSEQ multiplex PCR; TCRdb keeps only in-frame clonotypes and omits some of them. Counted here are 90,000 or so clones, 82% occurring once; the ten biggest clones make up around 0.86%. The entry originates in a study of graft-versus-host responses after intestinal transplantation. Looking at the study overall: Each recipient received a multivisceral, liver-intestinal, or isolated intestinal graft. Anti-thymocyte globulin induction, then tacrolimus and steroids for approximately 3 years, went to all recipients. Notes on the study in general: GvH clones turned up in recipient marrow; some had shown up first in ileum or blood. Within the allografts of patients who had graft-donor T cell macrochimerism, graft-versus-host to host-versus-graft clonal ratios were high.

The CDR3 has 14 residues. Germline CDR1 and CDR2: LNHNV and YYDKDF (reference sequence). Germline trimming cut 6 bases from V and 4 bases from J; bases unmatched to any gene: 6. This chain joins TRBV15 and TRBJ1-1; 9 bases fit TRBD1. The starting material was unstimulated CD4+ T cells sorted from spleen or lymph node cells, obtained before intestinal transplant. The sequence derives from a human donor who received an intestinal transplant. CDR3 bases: TGTGCCACCAGGAAACAGGGACAGGGCACTGAAGCTTTCTTT. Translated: CATRKQGQGTEAFF.